This entry describes one T cell receptor beta chain. The source of the sample is a study of shared clonotypes between healthy human individuals. Profiled with immunoSEQ multiplex PCR; TCRdb holds only in-frame clones, not every one. The sample lists a few million clones; 93% were seen once. V lost 3 bases and J lost 8, with 11 bases in between. Germline V gene lookup returns CDR1 LNHDA and CDR2 SQIVND (reference sequence). This CDR3 has 13 residues. The sequence derives from a man in his late teens or twenties in good health. Some clones in this sample may be carry-over from other donors' samples. The sequenced sample was naive CD4+ T cells from PBMCs. Subset of the sample: CD45RA+ positively selected. V usage is TRBV19 and J usage is TRBJ2-1; D is possibly TRBD2 (6 bases). The CDR3 here is CASSMNSGDEQFF. CDR3 nucleotides: TGTGCCAGTAGTATGAATAGCGGCGATGAGCAGTTCTTC.